This T cell receptor (beta chain) was profiled in a study of regulatory T cells in long-lasting Graves disease. Building the TCR beta libraries relied on iRepertoire HTBI primers, and CDR3 regions underwent Arm-PCR. TCRdb called the multiplex PCR reads again in MiXCR, with one record for every CDR3 protein. This sample has over 300,000 distinct CDR3 sequences, with around 15% found just once. Many counts were recorded for this clonotype. The antigen remains unidentified. This sample's time point: newly diagnosed GD, antithyroid drugs for less than 3 months. RNA from PBMCs was the source of the TCR library. EDTA tubes were used for drawing about 9 milliliters of peripheral blood. The germline V gene has CDR1 LNHNV and CDR2 YYDKDF (reference sequence). This CDR3 spans 14 amino acids. V was cut by 5 bases and J by 3 bases, with 14 bases left in between. Study observations and caveats: Newly diagnosed patients shared about a thousand public clonotypes; persistent patients shared under 3,000.

The receptor was isolated from a female donor with Graves disease. The V call is TRBV15, the J call TRBJ2-7, with TRBD1 as a possible D gene (6 bases). This specimen was peripheral blood mononuclear cells (PBMCs), taken at new diagnosis, from a patient treated with antithyroid drugs. The CDR3 nucleotides are TGTGCCACCAGCGGGACGACAGGAAACTACGAGCAGTACTTC. Translated: CATSGTTGNYEQYF.